The 23 T cell receptor beta chains below come from one sample, sequenced in a study of OX40 agonist ivuxolimab in advanced cancers. The library relied on the immunoSEQ multiplex PCR assay. Here the immuneACCESS table is served through TCRdb, limited to in-frame sequences with V and J called. Missing clones are a known gap in these copies; in checked studies unresolved V genes cover under half, and the rest lacks a known reason. In all, the sample holds around 80,000 clones, and around 86% of those were seen once. The ten largest clones add up to roughly 2.5% of the sample. The sample consisted of CD4+ or CD8+ T cells sorted from blood, taken in a trial of the OX40 agonist ivuxolimab. All receptors come from an adult with an advanced solid tumor such as melanoma, head and neck, liver or kidney cancer.

The CDR3 bases are TGTGCCAGCAGTGAGCTAGTCCCACTGCGGGGCTACACCTTC. Its protein is CASSELVPLRGYTF. The chain couples TRBV2 to TRBJ1-2, with D hard to call. CDR3 length equals 14 residues. V dropped 3 bases and J dropped 8 bases, with 16 bases sitting between them. Per germline, CDR1 SNHLY and CDR2 FYNNEI.

This sequence joins TRBV7-2 and TRBJ1-1; 9 bases line up with TRBD1. CDR1 is SGHTA and CDR2 is FQGNSA in the germline V gene. The CDR3 sequence is 16 residues long. J gave up 5 bases and V 6 bases, and 13 bases lay outside the gene matches. The CDR3 reads CASSSTGGPRSTEAFF. DNA of the CDR3: TGTGCCAGCAGTTCCACAGGGGGCCCTCGCTCTACTGAAGCTTTCTTT.

The V call is TRBV19, the J call TRBJ2-3; the match to TRBD1 covers 7 bases. CDR1 is LNHDA and CDR2 is SQIVND in the germline V gene (reference sequence). J gave up 9 bases and V 2 bases, and 11 bases lay outside the gene matches. This CDR3 contains 15 residues. The CDR3 reads CASSISQQGFQTQYF. The CDR3, as DNA: TGTGCCAGTAGTATATCACAACAGGGGTTCCAAACGCAGTATTTT.

J is TRBJ1-1 and V is TRBV7-8, with D hard to call. The CDR3 is 14 residues long. Trimming cost V 1 base and J 1 base, with 7 bases left between them. Germline V gene sequence: CDR1 SGHVS, CDR2 FQNEAQ. The CDR3 nucleotides read TGTGCCAGCAGCTTAGTGGTCTCGAACACTGAAGCTTTCTTT. It is translated as CASSLVVSNTEAFF.

DNA of the CDR3: TGTGCCTGGAGTGCAGGGGTGACTGAAGCTTTCTTT. This sequence encodes CAWSAGVTEAFF. V and J are TRBV30 and TRBJ1-1; perhaps TRBD1 as D (6 bases). The CDR3 length is 12 residues. CDR1 GTSNPN and CDR2 SVGIG come from the germline V gene (reference sequence). Trimming removed 1 base at V and 5 bases at J, with 8 bases between.

The rearrangement uses TRBV19 and TRBJ2-1, with 7 bases aligning to TRBD1. Looked up from germline, CDR1 is LNHDA and CDR2 is SQIVND (reference sequence). Losses at the gene ends were 4 bases for V and 4 bases for J; bases not matched to a gene: 10. The CDR3 runs 16 residues. The CDR3: CASSTRGKQGYNEQFF. The CDR3 DNA is TGTGCCAGTAGTACTCGAGGGAAACAGGGGTACAATGAGCAGTTCTTC.

The rearrangement links TRBV6-4 to TRBJ2-1; D possibly corresponds to TRBD2 (5 bases). Germline CDR1 reads MRHNA; CDR2 reads SNTAGT. The CDR3 contains 15 residues. V lost 0 bases and J 8 bases, leaving 14 bases between the germline ends. CDR3 in amino acids: CASSDSTGSGDEQFF. CDR3 in DNA: TGTGCCAGCAGTGACTCAACGGGGTCCGGGGATGAGCAGTTCTTC.

The rearrangement links TRBV5-4 to TRBJ2-5; D possibly corresponds to TRBD1 (6 bases). V lost 0 bases to trimming and J lost 4 bases, with 16 bases between them. Germline V gives CDR1 SGHNT, CDR2 YYREEE (reference sequence). This CDR3 comprises 16 residues. In DNA form, the CDR3 reads TGTGCCAGCAGCTTGGGGGTACAGGGTAGGGGAGAGACCCAGTACTTC. It translates to CASSLGVQGRGETQYF.

This chain links TRBV2 with TRBJ2-1, with D perhaps matching TRBD1 (5 bases). The V gene lost 6 bases and the J gene lost 4 bases, with 10 bases spanning the gap. The CDR3 consists of 13 residues. CDR1 is SNHLY, CDR2 FYNNEI, per germline. CDR3 region: CASSASGYNEQFF. CDR3 nucleotide sequence: TGTGCCAGCAGCGCCTCAGGGTACAATGAGCAGTTCTTC.

V and J are TRBV25-1 and TRBJ1-4; D might be TRBD1 (5 bases). This CDR3 comprises 13 residues. Germline assignment: CDR1 MGHDK and CDR2 SYGVNS. The V and J ends lost 6 bases and 6 bases respectively, with 11 bases between them. The CDR3 bases are TGTGCCAGCAGAGCCCCAGGGTATGAAAAACTGTTTTTT. Translated: CASRAPGYEKLFF.

The chain links TRBV28 to TRBJ2-5; 9 bases align to TRBD1. Germline values: CDR1 MDHEN, CDR2 SYDVKM. V was clipped by 6 bases and J by 4 bases; unmatched bases: 6. CDR3 length: 14 amino acids. CDR3 sequence (DNA): TGTGCCAGCAGGGAACAGGGGGCCTCAGAGACCCAGTACTTC. Its translation: CASREQGASETQYF.

The count of this clone is one. This chain joins TRBV7-5 and TRBJ2-3; the table calls TRBD2, which could not be checked here. TRBV7-5 is a pseudogene. CDR3 length equals 16 residues. In nucleotides, the CDR3 is TGTGTCAGAAGCATTGGGACTAGCGGGGGCACAGATACGCAGTATTTT. This translates into CVRSIGTSGGTDTQYF.

The chain joins TRBV7-9 to TRBJ2-2; 10 bases map to TRBD1. The CDR3 has 16 amino acids. The germline gives CDR1 SEHNR, CDR2 FQNEAQ (reference sequence). Trimming cost V 4 bases and J 1 base; bases outside gene matches: 3. The CDR3: CASSSWTGGNTGELFF. The DNA for the CDR3 is TGTGCCAGCAGCTCTTGGACAGGGGGGAACACCGGGGAGCTGTTTTTT.

This chain links TRBV5-1 with TRBJ2-2, with 8 bases lining up with TRBD2. The CDR3 has 16 amino acids. J gave up 1 base and V 0 bases, and 2 bases lay outside the gene matches. The germline V gene has CDR1 SGHRS and CDR2 YFSETQ. The CDR3 is CASSLASGQNTGELFF. In DNA form, the CDR3 reads TGCGCCAGCAGCTTGGCTAGCGGGCAGAACACCGGGGAGCTGTTTTTT.

The genes are TRBV11-2 and TRBJ1-4; tentatively, D is TRBD1 (5 bases). The CDR3 totals 17 residues. Germline V CDR1 and CDR2: SGHAT, FQNNGV. Between the trimmed V and J ends, which lost 0 bases and 5 bases, there was a span of 16 bases. CDR3 loop: CASSLEPLEGPNEKLFF. DNA of the CDR3: TGTGCCAGCAGCTTAGAACCTTTAGAGGGACCAAATGAAAAACTGTTTTTT.

CDR3 sequence: CASSPGTANQPQHF. The CDR3 bases are TGTGCCAGCAGCCCAGGGACAGCGAATCAGCCCCAGCATTTT. This sequence joins TRBV11-2 and TRBJ1-5; 7 nucleotides align to TRBD1. V gave up 5 bases and J gave up 4 bases; unmatched junction bases: 5. CDR1 and CDR2 from the germline V gene are SGHAT and FQNNGV. CDR3 size: 14 residues.

The chain employs TRBV18 and TRBJ1-1, with D perhaps matching TRBD1 (5 bases). The CDR3 has 15 amino acids. From germline, CDR1 is KGHSH and CDR2 LQKENI. The germline V and J ends were trimmed by 2 bases and 4 bases, with 14 bases remaining between them. The CDR3, as DNA: TGTGCCAGCTCACCAGCTCAGGGCATGGGCACTGAAGCTTTCTTT. Amino acids: CASSPAQGMGTEAFF.

The chain recombines TRBV6-1 with TRBJ1-5; 7 positions match TRBD1. V shed 2 bases, J shed 6 bases, and the junction held 7 bases outside the gene matches. This CDR3 spans 15 amino acids. Germline-derived CDR1 and CDR2 are MNHNS and SASEGT. CDR3 residues: CASSEHRGESQPQHF. The CDR3 bases are TGTGCCAGCAGTGAACACAGGGGAGAAAGTCAGCCCCAGCATTTT.

The gene calls are TRBV29-1 and TRBJ2-7, with D possibly TRBD1 on 6 matching bases. Germline lookup yields CDR1 SQVTM and CDR2 ANQGSEA. This CDR3 contains 14 residues. The V end lost 5 bases, the J end lost 3 bases, and 17 bases lay between the germline ends. Written as DNA, the CDR3 is TGCAGCGTTCGAACCGGGACACGGATCTACGAGCAGTACTTC. Amino acids: CSVRTGTRIYEQYF.

This clone was recorded a few times. The chain employs TRBV5-1 and TRBJ2-1; TRBD2 agrees at 8 bases. J was trimmed by 5 bases and V by 3 bases; bases with no gene match: 7. Germline V gives CDR1 SGHRS, CDR2 YFSETQ. CDR3 size: 15 residues. CDR3 in DNA: TGCGCCAGCAGCTCATCCGGGACTAGGGACAATGAGCAGTTCTTC. It codes for CASSSSGTRDNEQFF. Filled out from reference TRBV5-1 and TRBJ2-1, the complete variable domain reads KAGVTQTPRYLIKTRGQQVTLSCSPISGHRSVSWYQQTPGQGLQFLFEYFSETQRNKGNFPGRFSGRQFSNSRSEMNVSTLELGDSALYLCASSSSGTRDNEQFFGPGTRLTVL.

This sequence joins TRBV5-4 and TRBJ2-5; unclear D gene. Trimming shortened V by 0 bases and J by 3 bases, and 6 bases separated the two germline ends. CDR3 length: 13 residues. The germline CDR1 and CDR2 sequences are SGHNT and YYREEE (reference sequence). CDR3 in amino acids: CASSLGGEETQYF. The CDR3 nucleotides read TGTGCCAGCAGCTTGGGTGGGGAAGAGACCCAGTACTTC.

The chain uses TRBV18 and TRBJ1-2; tentatively, D is TRBD1 (6 bases). This CDR3 spans 14 amino acids. Trimming shortened V by 3 bases and J by 8 bases, and 16 bases separated the two germline ends. Germline V gene sequence: CDR1 KGHSH, CDR2 LQKENI. The DNA for the CDR3 is TGTGCCAGCTCACCCGGGGGCCCGGCGAAAGGCTACACCTTC. Encoded protein: CASSPGGPAKGYTF.

This clone was found a few times. The DNA of the CDR3 is TGTGCCAGTAGAGGCTCCGGGACAGGGATTGAAGCTTTCTTT. Its protein is CASRGSGTGIEAFF. The chain combines TRBV19 with TRBJ1-1; 9 positions match TRBD1. This CDR3 has 14 amino acids. J was trimmed by 7 bases and V by 6 bases; bases with no gene match: 9. Germline-derived CDR1 and CDR2 are LNHDA and SQIVND (reference sequence).